A single sample gave rise to the 17 T cell receptor beta chains below, sequenced in a study of PD-1 blockade in classical Hodgkin lymphoma. TCRdb keeps only in-frame clones here, not all; method: immunoSEQ multiplex PCR. In the table there are some 20,000 clones, 84% of which are singletons. Specified time point: cycle 4 day 1 (C4D1), after less than seven weeks of nivolumab. After autologous stem cell transplantation all patients relapsed, and prior brentuximab vedotin exposure differed between cohorts. From thawed PBMCs, magnetic negative selection was used to isolate the CD8+ T cells. The sample was CD8+ T cells from blood, taken before the fourth cycle of nivolumab. The origin of the receptors is a human donor with classical Hodgkin lymphoma.

This clone was counted only a few times. The rearrangement uses TRBV10-3 and TRBJ2-7, with D unresolved. Trimming left V 8 bases short and J 0 bases short, with 14 bases between. CDR3 size: 14 residues. In germline, CDR1 is ENHRY, CDR2 SYGVKD. This CDR3 is CAIGDAGFSYEQYF. The CDR3 coding sequence is TGTGCCATCGGGGATGCAGGATTCTCCTACGAGCAGTACTTC.

The gene calls are TRBV7-2 and TRBJ2-7; 13 bases are shared with TRBD2. The CDR3 has 16 residues. The germline V gene has CDR1 SGHTA and CDR2 FQGNSA. Unmatched junction bases numbered 7, after V lost 4 bases and J lost 4 bases. The CDR3 loop reads CASSSRTSGGWYEQYF. In DNA form, the CDR3 reads TGTGCCAGCAGCTCCCGGACTAGCGGGGGTTGGTACGAGCAGTACTTC. Full variable domain (remainder filled in from reference TRBV7-2 and TRBJ2-7): GAGVSQSPSNKVTEKGKDVELRCDPISGHTALYWYRQSLGQGLEFLIYFQGNSAPDKSGLPSDRFSAERTGGSVSTLTIQRTQQEDSAVYLCASSSRTSGGWYEQYFGPGTRLTVT.

The DNA of the CDR3 is TGCAGTGCTTGGAAAGAGACCCAGTACTTC. Translating gives CSAWKETQYF. This sequence joins TRBV20-1 and TRBJ2-5; the D is unclear. Per germline, CDR1 DFQATT and CDR2 SNEGSKA (reference sequence). The CDR3 has 10 amino acids. V was clipped by 5 bases and J by 3 bases, with 4 bases between them.

The chain employs TRBV18 and TRBJ1-5; 7 bases are a match to TRBD1. Per germline, CDR1 KGHSH and CDR2 LQKENI. V shed 4 bases and J 0 bases; nucleotides not matched to a gene: 12. The CDR3 sequence is 18 residues long. CDR3 sequence: CASSRIGQEGVSNQPQHF. CDR3 coding DNA: TGTGCCAGCTCACGCATCGGACAGGAAGGGGTTAGCAATCAGCCCCAGCATTTT.

The chain uses TRBV11-2 and TRBJ1-5; D call uncertain. This CDR3 has 15 amino acids. Trimming took off 3 bases at V and 3 bases at J, with 12 bases between the two ends. CDR1 is SGHAT and CDR2 is FQNNGV in the germline V gene. The CDR3 sequence: CASSFSARDNQPQHF. CDR3 DNA: TGTGCCAGCAGCTTCTCCGCCCGGGACAATCAGCCCCAGCATTTT.

The chain is built from TRBV20-1 and TRBJ2-3; D not resolved. CDR3 size: 10 residues. V lost 4 bases and J 8 bases, leaving 7 bases between the germline ends. Germline loops: CDR1 DFQATT, CDR2 SNEGSKA (reference sequence). DNA for the CDR3: TGCAGTGCTAACCTCGTTACGCAGTATTTT. Residues: CSANLVTQYF.

The chain links TRBV6-1 to TRBJ1-2; no reliable D call. Deletions cut 6 bases from V and 2 bases from J, with 13 bases between. The germline CDR1 and CDR2 sequences are MNHNS and SASEGT. This CDR3 is built from 14 residues. CDR3 in DNA: TGTGCCAGCAGCGACCGTCCGGAAAACTATGGCTACACCTTC. Translation gives CASSDRPENYGYTF.

The CDR3 DNA sequence: TGTGCCAGCAGGTGGACCAACACAGATACGCAGTATTTT. Translating it yields CASRWTNTDTQYF. The chain uses TRBV27 and TRBJ2-3; D unresolved. Germline V gene sequence: CDR1 MNHEY, CDR2 SMNVEV (reference sequence). Trimming removed 6 bases from V and 2 bases from J, with 9 bases in between. The CDR3 runs 13 residues.

This chain connects TRBV4-3 to TRBJ2-5; 10 bases align to TRBD1. The CDR3 totals 19 residues. Germline V CDR1 and CDR2: LGHNA, YSLEER. V dropped 0 bases and J dropped 4; count of bases not matched to a gene: 14. In nucleotides, the CDR3 is TGCGCCAGCAGCCAAGATTTAGGTTTGGCGGGACAGGGGTTAGAGACCCAGTACTTC. It codes for CASSQDLGLAGQGLETQYF.

J is TRBJ1-2 and V is TRBV7-9, with a weak D call TRBD1 (5 bases). CDR1 is SEHNR, CDR2 FQNEAQ, per germline (reference sequence). V was trimmed by 3 bases and J by 0 bases, leaving 11 bases between them. CDR3 length: 15 amino acids. DNA for the CDR3: TGTGCCAGCAGCTTTTCAGGGTCTTCTAACTATGGCTACACCTTC. Translating gives CASSFSGSSNYGYTF.

This sequence joins TRBV19 and TRBJ2-5; 8 nucleotides align to TRBD1. The CDR3 contains 15 residues. The V gene end was trimmed by 5 bases and the J gene end by 4 bases; junction bases not matched to a gene: 9. Germline assignment: CDR1 LNHDA and CDR2 SQIVND (reference sequence). DNA for the CDR3: TGTGCCAGTAGTGTTGGACAGGGCGTTGGAGAGACCCAGTACTTC. It encodes CASSVGQGVGETQYF.

The J gene is TRBJ1-1, the V gene TRBV5-1; D unclear. V shed 0 bases and J shed 4 bases, with 13 bases lying between them. CDR1 and CDR2 (germline): SGHRS, YFSETQ. The CDR3 extends over 15 amino acids. Here the CDR3 reads CASSLGAGWGTEAFF. For the CDR3, the DNA is TGCGCCAGCAGCTTGGGGGCGGGATGGGGCACTGAAGCTTTCTTT.

The CDR3 spells CASSLLAAETQYF. For the CDR3, the DNA is TGCGCCAGCAGCTTACTAGCGGCGGAGACCCAGTACTTC. This rearrangement joins TRBV5-1 to TRBJ2-5; 8 nucleotides line up with TRBD2. The CDR3 contains 13 residues. Germline CDR1 and CDR2: SGHRS and YFSETQ. Trimming at V came to 2 bases and at J to 5 bases, leaving 2 bases not matched to a gene.

This clone was observed once. The chain carries TRBV12-5 and TRBJ1-5, with a possible D match to TRBD1 (5 bases). The CDR3 has 14 amino acids. V lost 5 bases and J lost 0, with 8 bases in between. The germline CDR1 and CDR2 sequences are LGHNT and FRNRAP. CDR3 sequence (DNA): TGTGCTAGTGGTGGGGGGGATAGCAATCAGCCCCAGCATTTT. Its protein is CASGGGDSNQPQHF.

This chain connects TRBV11-2 to TRBJ2-4; D ambiguous. Germline V gives CDR1 SGHAT, CDR2 FQNNGV. The V end lost 3 bases, the J end lost 0 bases, and 15 bases lay between the germline ends. This CDR3 has 17 residues. The CDR3, as DNA: TGTGCCAGCAGCTTCGGAGTAGAGGCTTTAGCCAAAAACATTCAGTACTTC. Translated, it gives CASSFGVEALAKNIQYF.

The chain is built from TRBV27 and TRBJ2-7; D unclear. CDR1 MNHEY and CDR2 SMNVEV come from the germline V gene (reference sequence). The CDR3 runs 13 residues. The V gene lost 6 bases and the J gene lost 1 base, with 10 bases spanning the gap. Here the CDR3 reads CASSPVGSYEQYF. The CDR3 coding sequence is TGTGCCAGCAGCCCCGTCGGTTCCTACGAGCAGTACTTC.

The rearrangement joins TRBV2 to TRBJ2-3; TRBD1 aligns across 11 bases. V lost 6 bases and J lost 4; bases outside the gene matches: 3. This CDR3 contains 14 residues. Per the germline V gene, CDR1 is SNHLY and CDR2 is FYNNEI. In DNA form, the CDR3 reads TGTGCCAGCAGGGTGGGACAGGGGGCAGATACGCAGTATTTT. Amino acid sequence: CASRVGQGADTQYF.